This T cell receptor (beta chain) was identified during a study of shared clonotypes between healthy human individuals. Sequenced by immunoSEQ multiplex PCR; TCRdb stores in-frame clones only, minus some. The table lists about 2 million clones, just under 95% of them singletons. Naivety among CD8 cells was defined by CD45RO negativity and positive CCR7 selection, thereby excluding terminally differentiated effector memory CD45RA+ cells. Germline loops: CDR1 SGHNT, CDR2 YYREEE (reference sequence). The CDR3 is 17 residues long. The V and J ends lost 2 bases and 6 bases respectively, with 23 bases between them.

The TCR was taken from a man younger than 30 in good health. The rearrangement uses TRBV5-4 and TRBJ1-1, with TRBD1 as a possible D gene (6 bases). Material for sequencing was naive CD8+ T cells sorted from blood. Here the CDR3 reads CASSFSGGPGFNSEAFF. The CDR3 DNA reads as TGTGCCAGCAGCTTTTCCGGGGGGCCCGGATTTAACTCTGAAGCTTTCTTT.